Listed below are T cell receptor beta chains from one sample, sequenced in a study of shared clonotypes between healthy human individuals. Produced via immunoSEQ multiplex PCR; TCRdb's table is partial and in-frame only. This table holds about 1,900,000 clones, just under 95% found once. Sequenced: naive CD8+ T cells sorted from blood. These receptors all stem from a man aged 18 to 30 in good health. CDR3s include the opening cysteine and the closing phenylalanine or tryptophan. The D gene is left open where the match is weak. Clone size appears in some rows only: once, few, many, or a class for an expanded clone.

TRBJ2-7,.,.,TRBV7-6,CASSPGWGSYEQYF,TGTGCCAGCAGCCCAGGGTGGGGGTCCTACGAGCAGTACTTC
TRBJ1-2,.,.,TRBV29-1,CSVEEGGWVYGYTF,TGCAGCGTTGAGGAGGGCGGGTGGGTCTATGGCTACACCTTC
TRBJ2-2,.,.,TRBV7-9,CASSDDFGGELFF,TGTGCCAGCAGCGATGATTTCGGCGGGGAGCTGTTTTTT
TRBJ1-1,.,.,TRBV6-5,CASSTGNTEAFF,TGTGCCAGCAGCACAGGGAACACTGAAGCTTTCTTT
TRBJ1-5,TRBD1,.,TRBV30,CAWSERGHSNQPQHF,TGTGCCTGGAGTGAAAGGGGGCATAGCAATCAGCCCCAGCATTTT
TRBJ2-7,.,.,TRBV15,CATRIGPEHYEQYF,TGTGCCACCAGAATTGGACCCGAGCACTACGAGCAGTACTTC
TRBJ2-7,.,.,TRBV5-4,CASSLRSGSTYEQYF,TGTGCCAGCAGCTTGAGGAGCGGCAGCACCTACGAGCAGTACTTC
TRBJ1-5,TRBD1,.,TRBV4-1,CASSQGIRDRPNQPQHF,TGCGCCAGCAGCCAAGGGATCCGGGACAGACCCAATCAGCCCCAGCATTTT
TRBJ1-1,.,.,TRBV6-5,CASTGQTLNTEAFF,TGTGCCAGCACCGGACAGACCTTGAACACTGAAGCTTTCTTT
TRBJ2-1,.,once,TRBV6-5,CASSYSNWGRDEQFF,TGTGCCAGCAGTTACTCGAACTGGGGCCGGGATGAGCAGTTCTTC
TRBJ1-1,.,.,TRBV6-1,CASSEETAFF,TGTGCCAGCAGTGAGGAAACGGCTTTCTTT
TRBJ1-3,TRBD1,.,TRBV2,CASNLDRGGKGNTIYF,TGTGCCAGCAACTTAGACAGGGGAGGAAAAGGAAACACCATATATTTT
TRBJ1-5,.,.,TRBV28,CASRNTDSINQPQHF,TGTGCCAGCAGAAATACGGACAGTATCAATCAGCCCCAGCATTTT
TRBJ2-1,.,.,TRBV5-5,CASSLYQNNEQFF,TGTGCCAGCAGCTTGTACCAAAACAATGAGCAGTTCTTC
TRBJ2-2,TRBD1,.,TRBV5-4,CASSLEGQGANTGELFF,TGTGCCAGCAGTTTGGAGGGACAGGGGGCGAACACCGGGGAGCTGTTTTTT
TRBJ2-3,.,.,TRBV11-3,CASSLGTTDTQYF,TGTGCCAGCAGCTTAGGGACCACAGATACGCAGTATTTT
TRBJ2-1,TRBD2,.,TRBV11-2,CASSLRGYNEQFF,TGTGCCAGCAGCTTGCGGGGGTACAATGAGCAGTTCTTC
TRBJ2-4,.,.,TRBV9,CASSVSGLAKNIQYF,TGTGCCAGCAGCGTAAGTGGGTTAGCCAAAAACATTCAGTACTTC
TRBJ1-1,.,.,TRBV6-1,CASSEWGGANTEAFF,TGTGCCAGCAGTGAATGGGGCGGGGCGAACACTGAAGCTTTCTTT
TRBJ2-2,.,.,TRBV4-3,CASSPGNTGELFF,TGCGCCAGCAGCCCCGGGAACACCGGGGAGCTGTTTTTT
TRBJ1-1,.,.,TRBV6-5,CASSPNGGGSTEAFF,TGTGCCAGCAGCCCAAATGGGGGGGGAAGCACTGAAGCTTTCTTT
TRBJ2-2,TRBD2,.,TRBV13,CASSLTSGHTGELFF,TGTGCCAGCAGCTTGACTAGCGGACACACCGGGGAGCTGTTTTTT
TRBJ1-2,.,.,TRBV6-6,CASTQSGSQGRYGYTF,TGTGCCAGCACCCAGTCAGGGAGCCAAGGTCGCTATGGCTACACCTTC
TRBJ2-7,TRBD2,.,TRBV7-9,CASSPGGHEQYF,TGTGCCAGCAGCCCGGGGGGTCACGAGCAGTACTTC
TRBJ2-7,TRBD2,.,TRBV7-8,CASSPGVAGVYEQYF,TGTGCCAGCAGCCCGGGGGTAGCGGGAGTTTACGAGCAGTACTTC
TRBJ1-5,.,.,TRBV19,CASKTAEGYQPQHF,TGTGCCAGTAAAACGGCGGAGGGGTATCAGCCCCAGCATTTT
TRBJ2-1,TRBD2,.,TRBV13,CASSLGPASGSIPPNEQFF,TGTGCCAGCAGCTTAGGCCCGGCTAGCGGGAGCATTCCCCCCAATGAGCAGTTCTTC
TRBJ1-2,TRBD1,.,TRBV19,CASISNRGNYGYTF,TGTGCCAGTATAAGTAACAGGGGAAACTATGGCTACACCTTC
TRBJ1-1,.,.,TRBV28,CASRSHRDDKTTEAFF,TGTGCCAGCAGGTCCCACCGGGACGACAAGACGACTGAAGCTTTCTTT
TRBJ1-1,.,.,TRBV2,CASSETGTNTEAFF,TGTGCCAGCAGTGAAACAGGGACGAACACTGAAGCTTTCTTT
TRBJ2-5,TRBD2,.,TRBV4-3,CASSQEGYPYDGGSETQYF,TGCGCCAGCAGCCAAGAGGGCTACCCCTACGACGGCGGGAGCGAGACCCAGTACTTC
TRBJ1-2,.,.,TRBV2,CASSEAGQLYGYTF,TGTGCCAGCAGTGAAGCCGGCCAGCTCTATGGCTACACCTTC
TRBJ1-5,.,.,TRBV19,CASSEPGREAGSQPQHF,TGTGCCAGTAGCGAACCGGGACGGGAAGCAGGAAGTCAGCCCCAGCATTTT
TRBJ2-1,TRBD2,.,TRBV10-1,CASSPGLAGNEQFF,TGCGCCAGCAGCCCGGGACTAGCGGGCAATGAGCAGTTCTTC
TRBJ2-2,.,once,TRBV29-1,CSVEVWNTGELFF,TGCAGCGTTGAAGTCTGGAACACCGGGGAGCTGTTTTTT
TRBJ1-1,TRBD1,.,TRBV5-4,CASIPGQGHTEAFF,TGTGCCAGCATCCCTGGACAGGGGCACACTGAAGCTTTCTTT
TRBJ2-7,TRBD2,.,TRBV9,CASSVTSDYEQYF,TGTGCCAGCAGCGTGACTAGCGACTACGAGCAGTACTTC
TRBJ2-5,.,.,TRBV7-2,CASSFDSPGPQYF,TGTGCCAGCAGCTTCGACTCACCGGGACCCCAGTACTTC
TRBJ1-3,.,.,TRBV28,CASSFLLGDFSGNTIYF,TGTGCCAGCAGTTTCTTGTTAGGGGACTTCTCTGGAAACACCATATATTTT
TRBJ2-5,TRBD1,.,TRBV18,CASSPRAGGDETQYF,TGTGCCAGCTCACCACGGGCAGGGGGCGACGAGACCCAGTACTTC
TRBJ1-5,.,.,TRBV7-8,CASSLDSLGSGEPQHF,TGTGCCAGCAGCTTAGATTCGTTGGGGTCGGGCGAGCCCCAGCATTTT
TRBJ2-7,.,.,TRBV28,CASSSARSSYEQYF,TGTGCCAGCAGTTCCGCCAGAAGCTCCTACGAGCAGTACTTC
TRBJ2-7,TRBD2,.,TRBV28,CASTLTSGSSYEQYF,TGTGCCAGCACGCTCACTAGCGGTAGCTCCTACGAGCAGTACTTC
TRBJ2-1,.,.,TRBV4-1,CASSQPGLEHNEQFF,TGCGCCAGCAGCCAGCCGGGACTGGAACACAATGAGCAGTTCTTC